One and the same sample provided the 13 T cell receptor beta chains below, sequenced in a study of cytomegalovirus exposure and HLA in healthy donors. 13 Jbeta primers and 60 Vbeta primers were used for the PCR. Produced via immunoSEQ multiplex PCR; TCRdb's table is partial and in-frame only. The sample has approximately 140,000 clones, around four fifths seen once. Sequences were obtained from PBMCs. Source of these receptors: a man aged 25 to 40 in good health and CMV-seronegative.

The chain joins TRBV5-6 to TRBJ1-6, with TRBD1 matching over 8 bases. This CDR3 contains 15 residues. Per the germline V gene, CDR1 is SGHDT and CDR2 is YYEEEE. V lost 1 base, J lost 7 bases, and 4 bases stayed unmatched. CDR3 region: CASSLQGAGNSPLHF. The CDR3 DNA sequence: TGTGCCAGCAGCTTGCAGGGGGCAGGGAATTCACCCCTCCACTTT.

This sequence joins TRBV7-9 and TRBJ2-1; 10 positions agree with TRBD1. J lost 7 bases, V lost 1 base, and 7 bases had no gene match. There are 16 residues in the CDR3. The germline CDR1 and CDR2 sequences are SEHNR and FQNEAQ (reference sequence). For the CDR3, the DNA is TGTGCCAGCAGCTTAGGAAGGGGACAGGGGCGGAATGAGCAGTTCTTC. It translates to CASSLGRGQGRNEQFF.

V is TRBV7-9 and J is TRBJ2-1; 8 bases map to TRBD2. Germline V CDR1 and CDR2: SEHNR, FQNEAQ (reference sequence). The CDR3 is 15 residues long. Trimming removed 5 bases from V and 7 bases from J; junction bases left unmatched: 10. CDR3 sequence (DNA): TGTGCCAGCAGCCGTTTTAGCGGGATAGTAAATGAGCAGTTCTTC. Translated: CASSRFSGIVNEQFF.

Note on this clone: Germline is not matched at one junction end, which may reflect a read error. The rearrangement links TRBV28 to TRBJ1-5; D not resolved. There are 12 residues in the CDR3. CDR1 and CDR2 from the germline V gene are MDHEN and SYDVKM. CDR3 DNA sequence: TGTGCCAGCAGCGGTAGCAATCAGCCCCAGAATTTT. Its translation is CASSGSNQPQNF.

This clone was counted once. CDR3 nucleotides: TGTGCCAGCAGCAAAACAGAAGGTCGGGGTCAGCCCCAGCATTTT. It specifies CASSKTEGRGQPQHF. The V and J genes are TRBV21-1 and TRBJ1-5. TRBV21-1 corresponds to a pseudogene. CDR3 length equals 15 residues.

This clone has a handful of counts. CDR3: CASSYSVRGKNNEQFF. The CDR3 DNA reads as TGTGCCAGCAGTTACTCCGTTCGCGGGAAGAACAATGAGCAGTTCTTC. V and J are TRBV6-5 and TRBJ2-1; D possibly corresponds to TRBD2 (6 bases). The CDR3 consists of 16 residues. Trimming removed 0 bases from V and 5 bases from J, with 14 bases in between. The germline V gene encodes CDR1 MNHEY and CDR2 SVGAGI.

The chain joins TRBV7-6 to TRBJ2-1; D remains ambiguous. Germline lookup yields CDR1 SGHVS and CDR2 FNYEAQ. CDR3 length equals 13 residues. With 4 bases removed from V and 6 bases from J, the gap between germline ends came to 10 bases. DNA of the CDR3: TGTGCCAGCAGCTCCCGTTCGGTCAATGAGCAGTTCTTC. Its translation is CASSSRSVNEQFF.

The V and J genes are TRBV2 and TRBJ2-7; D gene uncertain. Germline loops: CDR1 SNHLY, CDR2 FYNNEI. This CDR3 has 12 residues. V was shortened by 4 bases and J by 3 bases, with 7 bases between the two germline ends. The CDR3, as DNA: TGTGCCAGCAGTGCAACTGACTACGAGCAGTACTTC. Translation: CASSATDYEQYF.

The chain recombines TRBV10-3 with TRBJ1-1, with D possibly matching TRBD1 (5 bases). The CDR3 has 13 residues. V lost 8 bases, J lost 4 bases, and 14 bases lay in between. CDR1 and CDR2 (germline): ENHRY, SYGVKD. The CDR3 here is CAISSGYFTEAFF. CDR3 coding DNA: TGTGCCATCTCGTCAGGGTACTTCACTGAAGCTTTCTTT.

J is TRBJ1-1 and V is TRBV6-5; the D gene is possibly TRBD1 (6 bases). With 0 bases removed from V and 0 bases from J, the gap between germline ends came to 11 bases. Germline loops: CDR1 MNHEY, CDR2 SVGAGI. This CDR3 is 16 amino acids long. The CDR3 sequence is CASSYSAGALNTEAFF. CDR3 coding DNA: TGTGCCAGCAGTTACTCGGCAGGGGCGTTGAACACTGAAGCTTTCTTT.

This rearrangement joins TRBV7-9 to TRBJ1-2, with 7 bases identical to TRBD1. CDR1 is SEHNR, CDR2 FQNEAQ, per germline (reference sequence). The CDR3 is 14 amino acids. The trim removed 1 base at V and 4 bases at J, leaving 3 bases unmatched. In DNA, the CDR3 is TGTGCCAGCAGCTTAGGACAGGGCCCCTATGGCTACACCTTC. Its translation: CASSLGQGPYGYTF.

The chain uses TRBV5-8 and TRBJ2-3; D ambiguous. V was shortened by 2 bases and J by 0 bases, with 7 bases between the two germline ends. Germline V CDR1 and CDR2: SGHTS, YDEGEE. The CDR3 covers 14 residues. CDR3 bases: TGTGCCAGCAGCTTTGAGAAAAGCACAGATACGCAGTATTTT. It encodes CASSFEKSTDTQYF. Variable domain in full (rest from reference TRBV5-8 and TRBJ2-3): EAGVTQSPTHLIKTRGQQATLRCSPISGHTSVYWYQQALGLGLQFLLWYDEGEERNRGNFPPRFSGRQFPNYSSELNVNALELEDSALYLCASSFEKSTDTQYFGPGTRLTVL.

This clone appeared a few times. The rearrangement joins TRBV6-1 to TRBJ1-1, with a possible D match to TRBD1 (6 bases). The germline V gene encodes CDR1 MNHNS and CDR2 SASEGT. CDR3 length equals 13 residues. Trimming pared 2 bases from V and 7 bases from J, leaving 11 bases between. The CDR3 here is CASSERGQLEAFF. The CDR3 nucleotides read TGTGCCAGCAGTGAACGGGGACAACTTGAAGCTTTCTTT.